This record looks at one TCR beta chain sequence and its context. The antigen remains undetermined. This entry comes from a study of cytomegalovirus exposure and HLA in healthy donors. Turning to the study itself: T cells numbering around 180 million yielded more than 100 million unique TCR beta sequences in an earlier analysis. Most donors, roughly 82% of approximately 400 genotyped, fell in the Caucasian-associated ancestry cluster.

In the PCR, 60 Vbeta and 13 Jbeta primers were used. Data came from immunoSEQ multiplex PCR; TCRdb stores just in-frame clones and leaves some out. The table lists over 65,000 clones, 67% of them singletons. Germline V gene sequence: CDR1 MNHNY, CDR2 SVGAGI (reference sequence). Unmatched junction bases numbered 7, after V lost 7 bases and J lost 6 bases. The CDR3 is 13 amino acids. Study results and limitations: Reportedly, a later analysis found an Asian-associated ancestry cluster had fewer N-insertions than the roughly 700-donor mean. A later analysis revealed that TCR association rates differed between HLA loci, peaking at DRB1 and bottoming out at HLA-C.

This sequence originates from a woman between 50 and 59 years old in good health and CMV-seropositive. The V and J genes are TRBV6-6 and TRBJ2-7; 9 bases align to TRBD2. The sequencing sample was made of PBMCs. The CDR3 protein is CASKASGDGEQYV. The CDR3, as DNA: TGTGCCAGCAAGGCTAGCGGGGACGGCGAGCAGTACGTC.